This is a list of T cell receptor beta chains from one sample in a study of T cell repertoires in aging, cancer and after chemotherapy. TCRdb called the multiplex PCR reads again in MiXCR, with one record for every CDR3 protein. This sample has approximately 6,400 distinct CDR3 sequences, with roughly 25% found just once. The sequencing input was blood. The receptors derive from a human donor in good health. The CDR3 runs from the conserved cysteine through the conserved F or W. D genes are given only for firm matches. Clone size is not always given. Where it is, it says once, few, many or a class for expanded clones.

clone size	V gene	J gene	D gene	CDR3 protein	CDR3 DNA
few	TRBV5-4	TRBJ2-3	TRBD2	CASSLAGTSGGTDTQYF	TGTGCCAGCAGCTTGGCCGGGACTAGCGGGGGTACAGATACGCAGTATTTT
few	TRBV5-4	TRBJ2-4	TRBD1	CASSLGQGAAKNIQYF	TGTGCCAGCAGCTTAGGACAGGGGGCCGCCAAAAACATTCAGTACTTC
NA	TRBV29-1	TRBJ2-2	NA	CSVDVSSSGELFF	TGCAGCGTGGACGTCTCTTCTAGCGGGGAGCTGTTTTTT
medium-sized	TRBV7-9	TRBJ2-1	NA	CASSLASRLSNEQFF	TGTGCCAGCAGCTTAGCCTCGCGGTTGAGCAATGAGCAGTTCTTC
few	TRBV28	TRBJ1-5	TRBD1	CASSPTSTRGYSNQPQHF	TGTGCCAGCAGTCCCACCTCTACCAGGGGGTATAGCAATCAGCCCCAGCATTTT
few	TRBV4-1	TRBJ2-3	NA	CASSQLGLGTDTQYF	TGCGCCAGCAGCCAACTAGGACTTGGTACAGATACGCAGTATTTT
few	TRBV11-3	TRBJ2-3	TRBD1	CASSGQGSTDTQYF	TGTGCCAGCTCAGGACAGGGAAGCACAGATACGCAGTATTTT
medium-sized	TRBV30	TRBJ2-4	TRBD2	CAWSVGLSGIPYF	TGTGCCTGGAGTGTAGGGCTTAGCGGGATCCCCTATTTC
medium-sized	TRBV6-5	TRBJ1-3	NA	CASSRASSGNTIYF	TGTGCCAGCAGTCGGGCGTCCTCTGGAAACACCATATATTTT
medium-sized	TRBV24-1	TRBJ1-2	TRBD1	CATADTGTGVYGYTF	TGTGCCACCGCGGATACCGGGACAGGGGTCTATGGCTACACCTTC
medium-sized	TRBV20-1	TRBJ1-1	NA	CSAPSLNTEAFF	TGCAGTGCCCCATCCTTGAACACTGAAGCTTTCTTT
medium-sized	TRBV7-2	TRBJ2-5	TRBD2	CASSAYSGGKGTQYF	TGTGCCAGCTCAGCTTACAGCGGGGGGAAGGGGACCCAGTACTTC
medium-sized	TRBV7-6	TRBJ2-3	TRBD2	CASGGGISTDTQYF	TGTGCCAGCGGGGGGGGAATTAGCACAGATACGCAGTATTTT
NA	TRBV20-1	TRBJ2-7	NA	CSARDGESSYEQYF	TGCAGTGCTAGAGATGGCGAGAGCTCCTACGAGCAGTACTTC
NA	TRBV5-4	TRBJ1-2	NA	CASSLDSGNYGYTF	TGTGCCAGCAGCTTGGACAGTGGTAACTATGGCTACACCTTC
medium-sized	TRBV19	TRBJ2-3	NA	CASSISGALITDTQYF	TGTGCCAGTAGTATTTCCGGGGCATTGATTACAGATACGCAGTATTTT
many	TRBV6-2/TRBV6-3	TRBJ2-5	NA	CASSYSGSEETQYF	TGTGCCAGCAGTTACTCGGGCAGTGAAGAGACCCAGTACTTC
medium-sized	TRBV19	TRBJ1-1	NA	CASSMLTLNTEAFF	TGTGCCAGTAGTATGTTGACGTTGAACACTGAAGCTTTCTTT
NA	TRBV7-2	TRBJ2-2	NA	CASSLAAAGELFF	TGTGCCAGCAGCTTAGCGGCCGCCGGGGAGCTGTTTTTT
medium-sized	TRBV12-3/TRBV12-4	TRBJ2-1	NA	CASSSRGSSNEQFF	TGTGCCAGCAGTTCCCGGGGTAGCAGCAATGAGCAGTTCTTC
many	TRBV11-2	TRBJ1-4	NA	CASSLAADATNEKLFF	TGTGCCAGCAGCTTAGCAGCGGATGCAACTAATGAAAAACTGTTTTTT
many	TRBV15	TRBJ1-1	NA	CATSRDYQEILNTEAFF	TGTGCCACCAGCAGAGATTACCAGGAAATTTTGAACACTGAAGCTTTCTTT
medium-sized	TRBV18	TRBJ2-6	TRBD1	CASARGTGASGANVLTF	TGTGCCAGCGCGAGAGGGACAGGGGCCTCTGGGGCCAACGTCCTGACTTTC
large	TRBV29-1	TRBJ2-7	TRBD2	CSVDQGGRGYEQYF	TGCAGCGTTGACCAGGGAGGGAGGGGATACGAGCAGTACTTC
few	TRBV20-1	TRBJ2-5	NA	CSARTQETQYF	TGCAGTGCTAGGACCCAAGAGACCCAGTACTTC
NA	TRBV21-1	TRBJ2-5	NA	CASSKFTGNQETQYF	TGTGCCAGCAGCAAATTCACGGGGAACCAAGAGACCCAGTACTTC
NA	TRBV11-2	TRBJ2-3	NA	CASSLGGGARPDTQYF	TGTGCCAGCAGCTTAGGGGGCGGGGCTAGGCCAGATACGCAGTATTTT
NA	TRBV7-9	TRBJ1-3	TRBD1	CASSSFPRQGVRNTIYF	TGTGCCAGCAGCTCCTTCCCGCGACAGGGAGTAAGAAACACCATATATTTT
medium-sized	TRBV20-1	TRBJ1-2	NA	CSATRQDRNGYTF	TGCAGTGCTACAAGACAGGATAGGAATGGCTACACCTTC
medium-sized	TRBV11-2	TRBJ2-5	TRBD2	CASSNPSGRAVETQYF	TGTGCCAGCAGCAACCCTAGCGGGAGGGCCGTTGAGACCCAGTACTTC